These 29 T cell receptor beta chains were all obtained from the same sample, sequenced in a study of cytomegalovirus exposure and HLA in healthy donors (dated 2017 in TCRdb). Libraries were built with the immunoSEQ multiplex PCR assay. Entries here come from immuneACCESS through TCRdb and include only in-frame sequences with V and J called. Some clones fail to appear in such tables; in the studies checked, an unresolved V gene covers under half of the shortfall, and the cause of the remainder is unknown. In this sample the table shows 250,000 to 300,000 clones, roughly 85% of which occur a single time. The leading ten clones occupy over 0.95% of the sample. Sequencing used PBMCs. The receptors were gathered from a woman between 18 and 30 years old in good health and CMV-seronegative.

V usage is TRBV5-4 and J usage is TRBJ1-5; a possible D gene is TRBD1 (6 bases). Germline lookup yields CDR1 SGHNT and CDR2 YYREEE (reference sequence). V was clipped by 0 bases and J by 3 bases, with 10 bases between them. CDR3 length: 15 residues. The CDR3 coding sequence is TGTGCCAGCAGCTTGGGGGGGCAACCCAATCAGCCCCAGCATTTT. This sequence encodes CASSLGGQPNQPQHF.

The chain employs TRBV5-1 and TRBJ1-1; a possible D gene is TRBD1 (6 bases). This CDR3 is 15 amino acids long. Germline values: CDR1 SGHRS, CDR2 YFSETQ. V lost 1 base and J 3 bases, leaving 13 bases between the germline ends. The chain's CDR3 is CASSLTGTQYTEAFF. The CDR3 region has the DNA TGCGCCAGCAGCTTGACCGGGACACAATACACTGAAGCTTTCTTT. Based on the CDR3 plus reference TRBV5-1 and TRBJ1-1, the full variable domain is KAGVTQTPRYLIKTRGQQVTLSCSPISGHRSVSWYQQTPGQGLQFLFEYFSETQRNKGNFPGRFSGRQFSNSRSEMNVSTLELGDSALYLCASSLTGTQYTEAFFGQGTRLTVV.

CDR3 region: CASSQVAVAGYTF. CDR3 nucleotides: TGCGCCAGCAGCCAAGTGGCAGTCGCTGGCTACACCTTC. The chain carries TRBV4-3 and TRBJ1-2; D call uncertain. CDR3 size: 13 residues. CDR1 LGHNA and CDR2 YSLEER come from the germline V gene. Trimming cost V 1 base and J 7 bases, with 10 bases left between them.

The chain couples TRBV27 to TRBJ1-1, with D tentatively TRBD1 (5 bases). This CDR3 spans 12 amino acids. Trimming left V 4 bases short and J 5 bases short, with 8 bases between. Germline loops: CDR1 MNHEY, CDR2 SMNVEV (reference sequence). In DNA, the CDR3 is TGTGCCAGCAGTTCAGGGTCAACTGAAGCTTTCTTT. Its protein product is CASSSGSTEAFF.

The table lists this clone with a few counts. This chain uses TRBV2 with TRBJ1-2, with 9 nucleotides matching TRBD1. In germline, CDR1 is SNHLY, CDR2 FYNNEI. This CDR3 has 13 residues. V dropped 5 bases and J dropped 10; count of bases not matched to a gene: 8. CDR3 nucleotide sequence: TGTGCCAGCAGTCCCGGGACAGGGATGGACTACACCTTC. Amino acid sequence: CASSPGTGMDYTF.

The chain joins TRBV27 to TRBJ1-3, with TRBD1 matching 8 bases. The CDR3 length is 15 residues. The germline V gene has CDR1 MNHEY and CDR2 SMNVEV (reference sequence). Trimming at V came to 5 bases and at J to 2 bases, leaving 5 bases not matched to a gene. The DNA for the CDR3 is TGTGCCAGCAGTCAACGGACAGGGACTGGAAACACCATATATTTT. This translates into CASSQRTGTGNTIYF.

This rearrangement joins TRBV19 to TRBJ1-3; D unresolved. V was pared by 3 bases and J by 1 base, with 16 bases between. There are 17 residues in the CDR3. Germline V gives CDR1 LNHDA, CDR2 SQIVND (reference sequence). DNA of the CDR3: TGTGCCAGTAGTATTCCGGGGAGGGTAAATTCTGGAAACACCATATATTTT. It yields the protein CASSIPGRVNSGNTIYF.

The genes are TRBV11-2 and TRBJ1-3; a possible D gene is TRBD1 (5 bases). This CDR3 has 18 residues. In germline, CDR1 is SGHAT, CDR2 FQNNGV. Trimming pared 7 bases from V and 0 bases from J, leaving 22 bases between. The chain's CDR3 is CASTVAVRGTSSGNTIYF. CDR3 DNA: TGTGCCAGCACAGTCGCAGTCCGGGGGACCTCCTCTGGAAACACCATATATTTT.

The rearrangement uses TRBV19 and TRBJ1-1, with a weak D call TRBD1 (6 bases). Per germline, CDR1 LNHDA and CDR2 SQIVND (reference sequence). The germline V and J ends were trimmed by 6 bases and 3 bases, with 11 bases remaining between them. The CDR3 runs to 13 residues. The CDR3 loop is CASRAGAYTEAFF. In DNA, the CDR3 is TGTGCCAGTAGGGCAGGGGCGTACACTGAAGCTTTCTTT.

The chain is built from TRBV27 and TRBJ2-7, with TRBD2 matching over 8 bases. V lost 2 bases to trimming and J lost 9 bases; unmatched junction nucleotides: 0. Germline V gene lookup returns CDR1 MNHEY and CDR2 SMNVEV (reference sequence). This CDR3 comprises 11 residues. The CDR3 region is CASSLAGGQYF. The CDR3 nucleotides read TGTGCCAGCAGTTTAGCGGGGGGGCAGTACTTC.

J is TRBJ1-4 and V is TRBV5-6; possibly TRBD1 for D (5 bases). With 1 base removed from V and 7 bases from J, the gap between germline ends came to 11 bases. This CDR3 has 14 residues. In germline, CDR1 is SGHDT, CDR2 YYEEEE. CDR3 amino acids: CASSLNPRGEKLFF. The CDR3 nucleotides read TGTGCCAGCAGCTTGAACCCAAGGGGTGAAAAACTGTTTTTT. The complete variable domain, with remaining parts taken from reference TRBV5-6 and TRBJ1-4, reads DAGVTQSPTHLIKTRGQQVTLRCSPKSGHDTVSWYQQALGQGPQFIFQYYEEEERQRGNFPDRFSGHQFPNYSSELNVNALLLGDSALYLCASSLNPRGEKLFFGSGTQLSVL.

The genes are TRBV2 and TRBJ2-1; 9 bases align to TRBD2. The CDR3 consists of 16 residues. The germline V gene encodes CDR1 SNHLY and CDR2 FYNNEI. Losses at the gene ends were 3 bases for V and 6 bases for J; bases not matched to a gene: 9. CDR3 residues: CASSDPGLAGPNEQFF. In DNA form, the CDR3 reads TGTGCCAGCAGTGATCCGGGACTAGCAGGGCCCAATGAGCAGTTCTTC.

The chain uses TRBV6-5 and TRBJ2-7; a possible D gene is TRBD2 (6 bases). The V end was cut by 6 bases, the J end by 6 bases, with 21 bases between. This CDR3 spans 15 amino acids. Germline V gives CDR1 MNHEY, CDR2 SVGAGI. The DNA of the CDR3 is TGTGCCAGCAGGAGATCCGGGACTCCATCGGCCGAGCAGTACTTC. Protein product: CASRRSGTPSAEQYF.

The rearrangement joins TRBV18 to TRBJ1-1; D perhaps matches TRBD1 (5 bases). Trimming removed 0 bases at V and 1 base at J, with 12 bases between. The germline CDR1 and CDR2 sequences are KGHSH and LQKENI. CDR3 length equals 16 residues. The CDR3 sequence: CASSPPWDFRNTEAFF. In DNA form, the CDR3 reads TGTGCCAGCTCACCACCGTGGGACTTTAGGAACACTGAAGCTTTCTTT.

This CDR3 reads CASHPPGLALYEQFF. The CDR3 DNA follows: TGTGCCAGCCACCCGCCGGGACTAGCGCTGTATGAGCAGTTCTTC. The chain combines TRBV2 with TRBJ2-1; 10 bases are a match to TRBD2. The germline gives CDR1 SNHLY, CDR2 FYNNEI. The CDR3 is 15 residues long. After removal of 8 bases from V and 8 bases from J, the junction contained 12 bases not matched to a gene. Variable domain in full (rest from reference TRBV2 and TRBJ2-1): EPEVTQTPSHQVTQMGQEVILRCVPISNHLYFYWYRQILGQKVEFLVSFYNNEISEKSEIFDDQFSVERPDGSNFTLKIRSTKLEDSAMYFCASHPPGLALYEQFFGPGTRLTVL.

The chain's CDR3 is CASSGGTGDSYEQYF. The CDR3, as DNA: TGTGCCAGCAGCGGCGGGACAGGGGACTCCTACGAGCAGTACTTC. This chain uses TRBV7-9 with TRBJ2-7; TRBD1 aligns across 10 bases. Trimming at V came to 5 bases and at J to 0 bases, leaving 4 bases not matched to a gene. The germline V gene encodes CDR1 SEHNR and CDR2 FQNEAQ (reference sequence). The CDR3 is made up of 15 amino acids.

The V call is TRBV19, the J call TRBJ1-2; 8 bases align to TRBD1. The CDR3 extends over 14 amino acids. The trim removed 5 bases at V and 7 bases at J, leaving 9 bases unmatched. Germline V gene lookup returns CDR1 LNHDA and CDR2 SQIVND (reference sequence). CDR3 in DNA: TGTGCCAGTAGTGTGGACAGGGAAAGGAGTGGCTACACCTTC. As protein: CASSVDRERSGYTF.

The V call is TRBV30, the J call TRBJ1-1, with a weak D call TRBD1 (6 bases). The CDR3 runs 12 residues. CDR1 GTSNPN and CDR2 SVGIG come from the germline V gene (reference sequence). V was shortened by 4 bases and J by 8 bases, with 14 bases between the two germline ends. Here the CDR3 reads CAWTNRALEAFF. In nucleotides, the CDR3 is TGTGCCTGGACTAACAGGGCGTTGGAAGCTTTCTTT.

This chain's CDR3 is CAWNSGGVGGGYTF. The CDR3, as DNA: TGTGCCTGGAATAGCGGCGGGGTAGGAGGGGGCTACACCTTC. V and J are TRBV30 and TRBJ1-2, with D uncertain. The CDR3 is 14 amino acids. V lost 4 bases and J lost 8, with 20 bases in between. The germline V gene has CDR1 GTSNPN and CDR2 SVGIG (reference sequence).

The chain has TRBV12-2 and TRBJ1-5; the table's D call of TRBD1 was not tested on the DNA. TRBV12-2 is listed as a pseudogene. The CDR3 totals 17 residues. In DNA form, the CDR3 reads TGTGCAAGTCGCTTAGTGGGGGACAGGGTTAGCAATCAGCCCCAGCATTTT. Encoded protein: CASRLVGDRVSNQPQHF.

The chain joins TRBV11-3 to TRBJ2-7; weak D call: TRBD2 (7 bases). CDR3 size: 15 residues. Germline CDR1 reads SGHNT; CDR2 reads YENEEA. The V and J ends lost 5 bases and 2 bases respectively, with 16 bases between them. CDR3 protein: CASSRGGDSTYEQYF. The DNA of the CDR3 is TGTGCCAGCAGCCGAGGGGGGGACTCCACCTACGAGCAGTACTTC.

The chain couples TRBV6-5 to TRBJ2-3; D uncertain. Per germline, CDR1 MNHEY and CDR2 SVGAGI. This CDR3 contains 15 residues. Trimming took 0 bases from V and 4 from J, leaving 11 bases between them. The CDR3 loop reads CASSYSLQAADTQYF. The CDR3 DNA sequence: TGTGCCAGCAGTTACTCGTTGCAGGCTGCAGATACGCAGTATTTT.

This chain connects TRBV4-3 to TRBJ1-3; D call uncertain. Trimming removed 2 bases at V and 0 bases at J, with 11 bases between. The CDR3 length is 16 residues. Germline loops: CDR1 LGHNA, CDR2 YSLEER. This CDR3 is CASSQWAEISGNTIYF. CDR3 DNA: TGCGCCAGCAGCCAATGGGCTGAGATCTCTGGAAACACCATATATTTT.

The chain uses TRBV9 and TRBJ1-4, with 10 bases that match TRBD1. Looked up from germline, CDR1 is SGDLS and CDR2 is YYNGEE. Trimming cost V 4 bases and J 8 bases; bases outside gene matches: 8. The CDR3 spans 15 residues. CDR3 DNA sequence: TGTGCCAGCAGCATCACGGACAGGGGGAGCGAAAAACTGTTTTTT. Translated: CASSITDRGSEKLFF.

This chain uses TRBV30 with TRBJ1-5; 11 bases map to TRBD1. The CDR3 loop spans 16 amino acids. The germline CDR1 and CDR2 sequences are GTSNPN and SVGIG (reference sequence). V lost 4 bases, J lost 2 bases, and 7 bases stayed unmatched. The CDR3 nucleotides are TGTGCCTGGACCCCCCGGGGACAGGGGGGCAATCAGCCCCAGCATTTT. Its translation: CAWTPRGQGGNQPQHF.

The chain joins TRBV14 to TRBJ1-6, with D hard to call. V lost 0 bases and J 11 bases, leaving 8 bases between the germline ends. The germline gives CDR1 SGHDN, CDR2 FVKESK. The CDR3 covers 13 residues. The CDR3 spells CASSQESRTPLHF. CDR3 DNA: TGTGCCAGCAGCCAAGAATCCAGAACACCCCTCCACTTT. The variable domain in full, completed from reference TRBV14 and TRBJ1-6, reads EAGVTQFPSHSVIEKGQTVTLRCDPISGHDNLYWYRRVMGKEIKFLLHFVKESKQDESGMPNNRFLAERTGGTYSTLKVQPAELEDSGVYFCASSQESRTPLHFGNGTRLTVT.

This clone was seen just once. This sequence joins TRBV5-1 and TRBJ2-1; no firm D call. CDR3 length equals 11 residues. V lost 5 bases and J 8 bases, leaving 8 bases between the germline ends. The V gene's germline CDR1 is SGHRS and CDR2 YFSETQ. In DNA, the CDR3 is TGCGCCAGCAGGTCCTTTTATGAGCAGTTCTTC. Amino acid sequence: CASRSFYEQFF.

The chain joins TRBV6-5 to TRBJ2-7, with unresolved D. Germline CDR1 MNHEY, CDR2 SVGAGI. Trimming stripped 6 bases from V and 0 bases from J, with 15 bases between. This CDR3 contains 15 residues. CDR3 sequence reads: CASRKEDGSSYEQYF. In DNA, the CDR3 is TGTGCCAGCAGAAAAGAAGATGGCAGCTCCTACGAGCAGTACTTC.

V gene TRBV29-1 combines with J gene TRBJ2-3, with TRBD2 as a possible D gene (6 bases). The ends were cut back, 0 bases at V and 8 bases at J, with 15 bases in the middle. Germline loops: CDR1 SQVTM, CDR2 ANQGSEA. The CDR3 extends over 14 amino acids. The CDR3 loop is CSVEDLGLGGTQYF. CDR3 coding DNA: TGCAGCGTTGAAGACCTCGGGTTGGGGGGTACGCAGTATTTT.